These 27 T cell receptor beta chains were all obtained from the same sample, sequenced in a study of T cell changes during pregnancy in multiple sclerosis. Profiling relied on immunoSEQ multiplex PCR, and the TCRdb table lists in-frame clones only, not all of them. Among approximately 27,000 clones, approximately 88% were seen once, and the ten largest hold under 8%. The sequencing here drew on CD8+ T cells from peripheral blood mononuclear cells, taken before pregnancy. The source is a female donor with multiple sclerosis, enrolled in a pregnancy study.

The sample holds one count of this clone. The V gene is TRBV29-1, the J gene TRBJ2-2; 7 nucleotides match TRBD2. Trimming removed 1 base from V and 4 bases from J; junction bases left unmatched: 3. The CDR3 consists of 14 residues. CDR1 is SQVTM, CDR2 ANQGSEA, per germline. CDR3 sequence (DNA): TGCAGCGTTGAAGGACTAGCAGGCACCGGGGAGCTGTTTTTT. Protein: CSVEGLAGTGELFF.

This clone was seen a handful of times. The chain employs TRBV6-4 and TRBJ2-1; 7 nucleotides line up with TRBD2. CDR1 and CDR2 (germline): MRHNA, SNTAGT. Trimming cost V 6 bases and J 8 bases; bases outside gene matches: 10. The CDR3 is made up of 14 amino acids. The CDR3 bases are TGTGCCAGCAGCGTGGCGGGGGAGAGGGATGAGCAGTTCTTC. It encodes CASSVAGERDEQFF.

The V call is TRBV13, the J call TRBJ2-4, with TRBD1 matching over 7 bases. The CDR3 length is 16 residues. Trimming at V came to 4 bases and at J to 2 bases, leaving 8 bases not matched to a gene. Looked up from germline, CDR1 is PRHDT and CDR2 is FYEKMQ (reference sequence). The CDR3 bases are TGTGCCAGCAGCTCCGGCTCAGGGGGAACCAAAAACATTCAGTACTTC. Amino acid sequence: CASSSGSGGTKNIQYF.

The genes are TRBV9 and TRBJ2-3; no firm D call. Germline V lookup: CDR1 SGDLS, CDR2 YYNGEE. V was shortened by 6 bases and J by 15 bases, with 20 bases between the two germline ends. This CDR3 spans 12 amino acids. The DNA for the CDR3 is TGTGCCAGCAACAAAATGGATGGGCTCCCTTATTTT. The encoded protein is CASNKMDGLPYF.

The chain is built from TRBV11-3 and TRBJ1-6, with TRBD1 matching over 7 bases. V lost 5 bases and J lost 9; bases outside the gene matches: 10. Germline lookup yields CDR1 SGHNT and CDR2 YENEEA. The CDR3 sequence is 15 residues long. The DNA for the CDR3 is TGTGCCAGCAGCGAGGGGGACAGTGGGAGTTCACCCCTCCACTTT. Translating gives CASSEGDSGSSPLHF.

V and J are TRBV6-5 and TRBJ1-5; D is uncertain. CDR1 and CDR2 (germline): MNHEY, SVGAGI. V gave up 3 bases and J gave up 0 bases, with 9 bases separating them. The CDR3 has 15 residues. CDR3 DNA sequence: TGTGCCAGCAGTTATCGACACGATAGCAATCAGCCCCAGCATTTT. It translates to CASSYRHDSNQPQHF.

This chain uses TRBV11-2 with TRBJ1-1; D possibly corresponds to TRBD1 (5 bases). V was cut by 5 bases and J by 5 bases, with 9 bases left in between. Germline loops: CDR1 SGHAT, CDR2 FQNNGV. The CDR3 runs to 12 residues. CDR3 DNA sequence: TGTGCCAGCAGCCCTGGGGGGACTGAAGCTTTCTTT. Its translation is CASSPGGTEAFF.

The V and J genes are TRBV4-1 and TRBJ2-1, with 9 bases identical to TRBD2. CDR1 is MGHRA and CDR2 is YSYEKL in the germline V gene. The length of the CDR3 is 17 residues. Germline trimming cut 0 bases from V and 1 base from J; bases unmatched to any gene: 4. The CDR3 spells CASSQDRLAGSYNEQFF. The DNA of the CDR3 is TGCGCCAGCAGCCAAGATAGGCTAGCGGGGTCCTACAATGAGCAGTTCTTC.

The gene calls are TRBV27 and TRBJ2-5; 7 nucleotides align to TRBD2. CDR1 and CDR2 (germline): MNHEY, SMNVEV (reference sequence). V was pared by 4 bases and J by 5 bases, with 10 bases of the junction left unmatched. The CDR3 spans 15 residues. The CDR3 here is CASSSQTSFRETQYF. CDR3 in DNA: TGTGCCAGCAGTTCTCAGACTAGCTTTAGGGAGACCCAGTACTTC.

The chain employs TRBV7-8 and TRBJ2-1; 7 bases map to TRBD2. The J segment lost 2 bases and the V segment lost 5 bases, leaving 6 bases of the junction unmatched. The CDR3 runs 15 residues. Germline CDR1 and CDR2: SGHVS and FQNEAQ. The CDR3 sequence: CASSLGLGAYNEQFF. The CDR3 DNA reads TGTGCCAGCAGCCTAGGACTAGGCGCCTACAATGAGCAGTTCTTC.

The chain carries TRBV6-5 and TRBJ2-2; possible D gene TRBD1, 6 bases. With 8 bases removed from V and 0 bases from J, the gap between germline ends came to 13 bases. The CDR3 is 15 residues long. Germline V CDR1 and CDR2: MNHEY, SVGAGI. The CDR3 DNA reads as TGTGCCAGCGGACTGGGGGCGTCGAACACCGGGGAGCTGTTTTTT. Translated, it gives CASGLGASNTGELFF.

The chain carries TRBV30 and TRBJ1-3, with D hard to call. V shed 5 bases and J shed 0 bases, with 8 bases lying between them. The CDR3 has 13 residues. The germline gives CDR1 GTSNPN, CDR2 SVGIG (reference sequence). The DNA for the CDR3 is TGTGCCTGGCAGGACTCCTCTGGAAACACCATATATTTT. This encodes CAWQDSSGNTIYF.

V usage is TRBV7-3 and J usage is TRBJ2-7; D perhaps matches TRBD2 (7 bases). CDR3 length: 15 amino acids. Between the trimmed V and J ends, which lost 0 bases and 5 bases, there was a span of 14 bases. Germline V gene data show CDR1 as SGHTA and CDR2 as FQGTGA. The CDR3 bases are TGTGCCAGCAGCTTAACTGGGGGGGGCGGGCACGAGCAGTACTTC. This translates into CASSLTGGGGHEQYF.

The V call is TRBV6-6, the J call TRBJ1-5; D uncertain. Looked up from germline, CDR1 is MNHNY and CDR2 is SVGAGI (reference sequence). Between the trimmed V and J ends, which lost 0 bases and 6 bases, there was a span of 9 bases. CDR3 length: 14 residues. DNA of the CDR3: TGTGCCAGCAGTTACTCGGGAGGAATTCAGCCCCAGCATTTT. Encoded protein: CASSYSGGIQPQHF.

This clone showed up just once. The chain has TRBV27 and TRBJ2-7, with D possibly TRBD1 on 6 matching bases. The CDR3 sequence is 14 residues long. CDR1 is MNHEY, CDR2 SMNVEV, per germline (reference sequence). The V end lost 5 bases, the J end lost 5 bases, and 16 bases lay between the germline ends. In nucleotides, the CDR3 is TGTGCCAGCAGTCCCCAAGGACAGTTCCACGAGCAGTACTTC. It translates to CASSPQGQFHEQYF.

About this clone: Relative to the germline gene, one junction end is altered; a read error may explain this. The J gene is TRBJ2-7, the V gene TRBV7-7; the D gene is possibly TRBD2 (5 bases). Germline lookup yields CDR1 SSHAT and CDR2 FNYEAQ (reference sequence). The CDR3 runs to 14 residues. CDR3: CASSLYAGSYEQYF. CDR3 coding DNA: TGTGCTAGCAGCTTATATGCGGGTTCCTACGAGCAGTACTTC. Full variable domain (missing parts from reference TRBV7-7 and TRBJ2-7): GAGVSQSPRYKVTKRGQDVTLRCDPISSHATLYWYQQALGQGPEFLTYFNYEAQPDKSGLPSDRFSAERPEGSISTLTIQRTEQRDSAMYRCASSLYAGSYEQYFGPGTRLTVT.

The CDR3 loop is CASSGEGGSGANVLTF. The DNA of the CDR3 is TGTGCCAGCAGTGGGGAGGGGGGCTCTGGGGCCAACGTCCTGACTTTC. The chain is built from TRBV6-1 and TRBJ2-6, with TRBD2 as a possible D gene (7 bases). Germline V gene data show CDR1 as MNHNS and CDR2 as SASEGT. The CDR3 runs to 16 residues. The V end lost 4 bases, the J end lost 0 bases, and 10 bases lay between the germline ends.

The CDR3 nucleotides read TGTGCCAGCAGCCACCGGACAGTAGATAGCAATCAGCCCCAGCATTTT. It codes for CASSHRTVDSNQPQHF. The chain uses TRBV7-8 and TRBJ1-5; TRBD1 might be the D (6 bases). With 5 bases removed from V and 0 bases from J, the gap between germline ends came to 14 bases. This CDR3 is 16 amino acids long. Germline lookup yields CDR1 SGHVS and CDR2 FQNEAQ.

The J gene is TRBJ2-2, the V gene TRBV5-1, with no clear D. This CDR3 is 11 amino acids long. V gave up 9 bases and J gave up 5 bases, with 8 bases separating them. The germline V gene encodes CDR1 SGHRS and CDR2 YFSETQ. CDR3 DNA sequence: TGCGCCACCGCGTGGACCGGGGAGCTGTTTTTT. Its translation is CATAWTGELFF.

The gene calls are TRBV5-1 and TRBJ2-2; TRBD1 matches at 11 bases. V lost 4 bases, J lost 6 bases, and 8 bases stayed unmatched. Germline V gene lookup returns CDR1 SGHRS and CDR2 YFSETQ. The CDR3 is 16 residues long. DNA of the CDR3: TGCGCCAGCAGCCCTTATCCGGGACAGGGGGCCGGGGAGCTGTTTTTT. It encodes CASSPYPGQGAGELFF.

V usage is TRBV25-1 and J usage is TRBJ2-1, with TRBD1 identical over 11 bases. There are 14 residues in the CDR3. Germline CDR1 reads MGHDK; CDR2 reads SYGVNS. Unmatched junction bases numbered 9, after V lost 8 bases and J lost 9 bases. The CDR3 sequence: CASGPGQGDSEQFF. The CDR3 nucleotides are TGTGCCAGCGGACCGGGACAGGGGGACAGTGAGCAGTTCTTC.

This clone came up a few times. The J gene is TRBJ2-7, the V gene TRBV9; possible D gene TRBD1, 5 bases. This CDR3 comprises 14 residues. Germline CDR1 reads SGDLS; CDR2 reads YYNGEE. The ends were cut back, 0 bases at V and 2 bases at J, with 9 bases in the middle. CDR3 sequence reads: CASSVEQDPYEQYF. The CDR3, as DNA: TGTGCCAGCAGCGTAGAACAGGACCCCTACGAGCAGTACTTC. The whole variable domain, filled in from reference TRBV9 and TRBJ2-7, reads DSGVTQTPKHLITATGQRVTLRCSPRSGDLSVYWYQQSLDQGLQFLIQYYNGEERAKGNILERFSAQQFPDLHSELNLSSLELGDSALYFCASSVEQDPYEQYFGPGTRLTVT.

V is TRBV4-1 and J is TRBJ2-7; TRBD2 matches 8 bases. Trimming removed 0 bases from V and 3 bases from J; junction bases left unmatched: 13. Germline V CDR1 and CDR2: MGHRA, YSYEKL. This CDR3 is 18 amino acids long. The CDR3 region has the DNA TGCGCCAGCAGCCAAGATCCCAGCGGGGGCGATGTATACTACGAGCAGTACTTC. It codes for CASSQDPSGGDVYYEQYF.

The V call is TRBV4-1, the J call TRBJ1-1, with D perhaps matching TRBD1 (5 bases). This CDR3 contains 14 residues. V shed 4 bases and J shed 1 base, with 10 bases lying between them. CDR1 MGHRA and CDR2 YSYEKL come from the germline V gene. CDR3 sequence (DNA): TGCGCCAGCAGCCCCCCAGGGAAGAACACTGAAGCTTTCTTT. Protein: CASSPPGKNTEAFF.

The chain carries TRBV27 and TRBJ1-1; unclear D gene. Germline V CDR1 and CDR2: MNHEY, SMNVEV (reference sequence). The CDR3 runs 16 residues. V was pared by 0 bases and J by 5 bases, with 16 bases between. The CDR3 here is CASSLSREGVGTEAFF. For the CDR3, the DNA is TGTGCCAGCAGTTTATCGAGAGAGGGAGTAGGTACTGAAGCTTTCTTT.

This chain links TRBV27 with TRBJ1-5; TRBD1 is a possible D gene (6 bases). The CDR3 contains 15 residues. Trimming took 3 bases from V and 0 from J, leaving 9 bases between them. Germline assignment: CDR1 MNHEY and CDR2 SMNVEV (reference sequence). CDR3 sequence reads: CASSFGQYSNQPQHF. The CDR3 DNA follows: TGTGCCAGCAGTTTCGGACAGTATAGCAATCAGCCCCAGCATTTT.

V gene TRBV18 combines with J gene TRBJ2-7; TRBD1 matches at 7 bases. Trimming cost V 0 bases and J 2 bases; bases outside gene matches: 4. The CDR3 runs to 15 residues. The germline V gene has CDR1 KGHSH and CDR2 LQKENI. The CDR3 protein is CASSPPRTGTYEQYF. The CDR3 bases are TGTGCCAGCTCACCACCGAGGACAGGAACCTACGAGCAGTACTTC.